This entry features one TCR beta chain sequence. Its cognate antigen has yet to be identified. Within one base of it there is no much larger clone, and no base qualities were kept. Library preparation was by the immunoSEQ multiplex PCR assay. For the multiplex PCR, a mixture combining 60 forward primers for TCR Vbeta segments and 13 reverse primers for TCR Jbeta segments was used. A multiplex PCR assay on genomic DNA amplified the CDR3 region of rearranged TCR beta genes. The Illumina HiSeq System was used to sequence the amplified TCR beta libraries as 87-base-pair reads. Processing in the source paper ran as follows. A later analysis counted about 80 million unique TCR beta chains across the 670 or so repertoires, and some 11 million of these chains were shared by at least two donors. Raw reads were error-corrected and collapsed into unique sequences with a nearest-neighbor algorithm that merged closely related sequences to remove PCR and sequencing errors. Alignment of CDR3 sequences to IMGT reference sequences was used to assign V, D and J gene segments. For a sequence to be retained, a match of at least six nucleotides was required to both a V gene segment and a J gene segment. A rearrangement was called productive if the CDR3 had no stop codons and remained in frame with V and J, and every other rearrangement was called non-productive. CDR3 was defined by IMGT convention, running from the second conserved V-encoded cysteine to the conserved J-encoded phenylalanine. In an earlier analysis of 500 to 650 of the donors, sequences lacking an unambiguous match to a single V gene segment were excluded. In an earlier analysis of around 590 of the donors, a V segment was called functional when productive rearrangements were above 56.7%, and segregating when the standard deviation between donors exceeded 5%. A statistical classification framework was built for diagnosing cytomegalovirus status from the catalog of TCR beta chain sequences. In a later analysis, TCR nucleotide sequences were compared against IMGT/GENE-DB human TR gene sequences so that V and J genes could be assigned. In a later analysis, CDR3 sequences and most-parsimonious VDJ recombination scenarios were assigned using the TCRdist pipeline. In a later analysis, each TCR beta chain was defined by its CDR3 amino acid sequence together with its V-gene family, and reads without a unique V-gene family were excluded. A later analysis removed 592 highly shared, low-generation-probability nucleotide sequences to deal with suspected cross-contamination and a sequencing artifact. In a later analysis, a clonal expansion index was calculated for each public chain from normalized within-repertoire ranks of inferred template counts. A later analysis computed generation probabilities with a VDJ recombination model fitted to out-of-frame rearrangements, and checked the results against IGoR. In a later analysis, hypergeometric tests were used to score TCR-TCR, TCR-HLA and TCR-CMV co-occurrence, with a repertoire-size bias correction applied to TCR pairs. False discovery rates were estimated in a later analysis by permuting HLA or CMV assignments 20 times. In a later analysis, co-occurring TCRs were grouped using DBSCAN, and TCRdist sequence similarity was added for clustering within HLA-allele-positive subsets. Repertoires with fewer than 30,000 or more than 120,000 public chains, plus five repertoires with anomalous nucleotide sharing, were excluded from co-occurrence clustering. TCRdb's version of the immuneACCESS table is confined to in-frame rearrangements and falls short of the full clone set. An unresolved V gene accounts for under half of the shortfall where checked; the remainder is of unknown origin. Clone size and the V and J calls come from that table; the DNA yielded D and trimming. This sample has fewer than 200,000 clones in its table, and about three quarters of those were observed once. The ten largest clones represent roughly 0.76% of the sample.

These data come from a study of cytomegalovirus exposure and HLA in healthy donors (TCRdb year 2017). Notes on the research overall: In an earlier analysis of 587 of the donors, 276 Gb of sequence data and 90 million to 120 million unique TCR beta sequences from 150 million to 200 million T cells were reported. Among the approximately 400 genotyped donors, approximately 76% belonged to the genetic ancestry cluster associated with self-reported Caucasian donors. In a later analysis, previously published TCR beta repertoires from 666 donors were re-analyzed and high-resolution HLA genotyping was added so that TCR occurrence patterns could be studied. Besides the first cohort of under 700 subjects, a separate validation cohort made up of over a hundred different subjects was used. Rather than drawing on any new phenotypic data, the later analysis identified candidate immune exposures from TCR beta sequences and the way those sequences occurred across donors. Four or five DR-DQ haplotypes were handled as single units for association and clustering because linkage in the cohort was strong. The study aimed to test whether signatures of past pathogen exposure could be identified by cataloging public T cell receptors. High-throughput TCR immunosequencing, statistical association of individual TCRs with disease status, and machine learning were combined to predict cytomegalovirus infection status. A later genetic analysis used genome-wide SNP genotypes for about three fifths of the 666 donors, treating that subset as a discovery cohort. About 300 gigabases of sequencing data and 80 million or so unique TCR sequences were included in an early release covering about 620 HLA-typed donors. Using immunosequencing, the study profiled T cell repertoires from 666 subjects and related those repertoires to cytomegalovirus serostatus. Every discovery cohort repertoire had been produced on one sequencing platform. On average, around 240,000 unique TCR beta nucleotide sequences were sequenced per donor among 398 genotyped donors of the cohort, with about 19% of those sequences being non-productive. HLA typing covered class I and class II loci at four-digit resolution. An earlier analysis of 587 of the donors used high-throughput TCR beta sequencing to judge whether each TCR beta V gene segment behaved as functional or pseudogenic. Donor age, sex, ethnicity and CMV serostatus were compiled alongside the repertoire data. Typing coverage varied by locus: roughly 620-640 donors for A, B, C, DRB1 and DQB1; roughly 510 for DQA1; some 610 for DPA1; some 470 for DPB1.

What the research found in general, with its limitations: Across donors, most TCR sequences were observed very rarely, whereas some public TCRs were present in many individuals. In this cohort, only TCR beta chains were sequenced, and detectable features were limited by the absence of alpha or paired-chain data. In vitro tests confirmed that a few of the cytomegalovirus-associated TCR beta chains recognize cytomegalovirus antigens. A cluster of highly shared sequence variants was judged likely to represent a technical artifact of the sequencing pipeline. In both the original and validation cohorts, the classifier was reported to diagnose cytomegalovirus status with high specificity and sensitivity. Linkage disequilibrium might explain the correlated functional status among segregating V segments, but an unknown experimental factor could not be ruled out. In a later genetic analysis, fewer N-insertions in productive TCRs were reported among donors in an Asian-associated ancestry cluster than the roughly 710-donor mean. An association between a missense DCLRE1C variant and V-gene and J-gene trimming of TCR beta chains was found in a later genetic analysis and replicated in an independent cohort. Most CMV-associated TCR beta chains appeared to be HLA-restricted in a later analysis, and the HLA associations seemed to be driven largely by CMV exposure. In the study, about 150 TCR beta chains were listed as associated with cytomegalovirus. Some IMGT-functional V segments, including TRBV6-2 and TRBV6-3, could not be told apart with the 87-base-pair reads, so those segments were excluded. A later analysis found that TCR association rates varied across HLA loci, with DRB1 alleles showing the most associated TCRs and HLA-C alleles the fewest. A later analysis associated roughly 17,000 TCR beta sequences with specific HLA alleles at a false discovery rate of 0.05. In an earlier analysis of 587 of the donors, most TCR beta V segments appeared in productive rearrangements about 87% or about 30% of the time, broadly matching IMGT annotations. It was suggested by the authors that the approach could potentially be generalized to other disease states and immunological phenotypes. Some 16 rarely observed V segments, including chromosome 9 orphons, were excluded from the earlier analysis of approximately 600 of the donors because counts were too low. For the cohort, immune exposure information was limited to CMV serostatus. In a later analysis, HLA-associated TCR beta chains were found to be more clonally expanded and to have lower generation probabilities than equally common non-associated chains. A further reported finding was that TCR beta sequences accurately predicted the HLA-A and HLA-B alleles for most subjects in the first cohort. When HLA alleles, especially DR and DQ, strongly co-occurred, attributing TCR associations to individual alleles was difficult. Roughly uniform sequencing depth across donors was assumed in presence/absence analyses, although this assumption may not hold. According to a later analysis, parvovirus B19, influenza, CMV and Epstein-Barr virus appeared linked to several top co-occurrence clusters. Because HLA typing was unavailable for some donors at each locus, only the typed subset was used in association tests.

The cohort comprised some 700 healthy bone marrow donors. All cohort members were sampled while nominally healthy, although unrecorded immune exposures were likely present. The donor was CMV seronegative and was included in the group of a few hundred seronegative cohort members. Every donor gave a peripheral blood sample, and the peripheral blood mononuclear cells from that sample were used for TCR beta sequencing. The Qiagen DNeasy Blood Extraction Kit was used to extract genomic DNA from the blood cell samples. V is shortened by 5 bases, J by 3 bases, and the region joining them spans 8 bases. Including cysteine and phenylalanine, the CDR3 has 14 amino acids. Left in the record is the CDR3 DNA by itself, 42 bases read in frame from the first base. The germline V gene specifies MNHEY as CDR1 and SVGAGI as CDR2.

The rearranged chain carries TRBV6-5 and TRBJ2-6; the D gene is possibly TRBD1, with 5 bases matching. What was sequenced was PBMCs. This TCR was recovered from a female donor in good health and CMV-seronegative. The DNA is as follows: TGTGCCAGCAGTGCAGGGATTGGGGCCAACGTCCTGACTTTC. The resulting protein is CASSAGIGANVLTF.